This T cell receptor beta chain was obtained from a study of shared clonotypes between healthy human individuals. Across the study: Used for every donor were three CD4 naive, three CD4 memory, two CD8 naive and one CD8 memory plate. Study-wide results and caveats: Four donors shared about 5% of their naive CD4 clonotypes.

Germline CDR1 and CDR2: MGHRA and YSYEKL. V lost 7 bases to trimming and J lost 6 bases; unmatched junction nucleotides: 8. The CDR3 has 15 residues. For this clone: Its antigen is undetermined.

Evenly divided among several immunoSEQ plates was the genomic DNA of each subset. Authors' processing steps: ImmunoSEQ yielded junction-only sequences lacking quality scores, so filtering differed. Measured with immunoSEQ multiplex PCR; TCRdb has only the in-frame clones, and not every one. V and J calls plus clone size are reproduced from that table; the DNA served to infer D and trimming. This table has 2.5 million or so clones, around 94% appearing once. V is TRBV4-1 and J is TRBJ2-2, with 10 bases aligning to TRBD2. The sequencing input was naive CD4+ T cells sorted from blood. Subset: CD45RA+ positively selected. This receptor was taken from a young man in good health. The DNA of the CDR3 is TGCGCCAGCATGCGTCTAGCGGGAGTTTCCGGGGAGCTGTTTTTT. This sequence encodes CASMRLAGVSGELFF.